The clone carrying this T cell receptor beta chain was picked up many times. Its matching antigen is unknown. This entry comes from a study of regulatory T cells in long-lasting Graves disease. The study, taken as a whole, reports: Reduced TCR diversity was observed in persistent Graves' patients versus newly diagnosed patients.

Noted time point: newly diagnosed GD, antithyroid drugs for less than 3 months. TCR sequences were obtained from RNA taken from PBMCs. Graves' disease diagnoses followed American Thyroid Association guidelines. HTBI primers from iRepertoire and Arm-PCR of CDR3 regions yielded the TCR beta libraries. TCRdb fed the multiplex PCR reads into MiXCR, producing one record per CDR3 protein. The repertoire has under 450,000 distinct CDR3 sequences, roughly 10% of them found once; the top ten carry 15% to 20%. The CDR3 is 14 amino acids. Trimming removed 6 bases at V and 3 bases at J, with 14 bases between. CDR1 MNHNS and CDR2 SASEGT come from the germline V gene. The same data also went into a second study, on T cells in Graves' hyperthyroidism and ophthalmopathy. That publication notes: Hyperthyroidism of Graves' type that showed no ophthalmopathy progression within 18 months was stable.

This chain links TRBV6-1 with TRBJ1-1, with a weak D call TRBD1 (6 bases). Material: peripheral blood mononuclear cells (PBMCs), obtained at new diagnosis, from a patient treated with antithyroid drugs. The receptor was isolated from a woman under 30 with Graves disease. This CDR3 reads CASRSQGEYTEAFF. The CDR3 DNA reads TGTGCCAGCAGATCACAGGGAGAGTACACTGAAGCTTTCTTT.